This entry lists 32 T cell receptor beta chains sequenced from one sample in a study of blood T cells in healthy people across ages (dated by TCRdb to about 2015). The library was built by means of 5' RACE. The instrument was an Illumina HiSeq 2500. A second PCR of about 7 to 12 cycles was run with a J-beta primer mix and a sample-barcoded 5' primer. The public reads were quality trimmed at Q25 with fastp and then assembled into clones with MiXCR by TCRdb, keeping productive beta chains. Every CDR3 protein is listed once, alongside the most common genes and DNA of its rows. This sample comprises 600,000 to 1,000,000 distinct CDR3 sequences, 58% of them detected only once. Jointly, the top ten make up over 20% of the sample. Sequenced: blood. The receptors were sampled from a young man in good health.

Concerning this clonotype itself: The junction departs from germline at one end; a sequencing error may be responsible. V usage is TRBV10-3 and J usage is TRBJ1-5; TRBD1 matches at 9 bases. This CDR3 region has 14 residues. The germline V gene has CDR1 ENHRY and CDR2 SYGVKD. The CDR3 region has the DNA TGCGCCATCAGTAACCGGGACAGGGATCAGCCCCAGCATTTT. This translates into CAISNRDRDQPQHF.

The genes are TRBV7-9 and TRBJ1-1; D not resolved. Trimming pared 5 bases from V and 1 base from J, leaving 11 bases between. Germline-derived CDR1 and CDR2 are SEHNR and FQNEAQ (reference sequence). The CDR3 totals 14 residues. CDR3 in DNA: TGTGCCAGCAGCCCAGCCGTGGGGAACACTGAAGCTTTCTTT. This gives the protein CASSPAVGNTEAFF.

The chain joins TRBV7-2 to TRBJ1-5; D unresolved. Germline V gene data show CDR1 as SGHTA and CDR2 as FQGNSA. The length of the CDR3 is 16 residues. V gave up 6 bases and J gave up 0 bases, with 15 bases separating them. DNA for the CDR3: TGTGCCAGCAGTTTATCAATTGTGGGTAGCAATCAGCCCCAGCATTTT. It encodes CASSLSIVGSNQPQHF.

This chain joins TRBV7-3 and TRBJ2-1; 9 bases align to TRBD2. J was trimmed by 7 bases and V by 1 base; bases with no gene match: 5. Per the germline V gene, CDR1 is SGHTA and CDR2 is FQGTGA. This CDR3 has 15 residues. CDR3 sequence reads: CASSLSAGGPNEQFF. In DNA form, the CDR3 reads TGTGCCAGCAGCTTAAGTGCGGGAGGGCCGAATGAGCAGTTCTTC.

This clonotype turned up a few times. This chain connects TRBV29-1 to TRBJ2-5; tentatively, D is TRBD2 (6 bases). There are 15 residues in the CDR3. V was shortened by 8 bases and J by 5 bases, with 24 bases between the two germline ends. The germline V gene encodes CDR1 SQVTM and CDR2 ANQGSEA. CDR3 in DNA: TGCAGCCTGGAGGAGGGAACCTCGTTGGGGGAGACCCAGTACTTC. Amino acids: CSLEEGTSLGETQYF. The variable domain in full, with the rest retrieved from reference TRBV29-1 and TRBJ2-5, is SAVISQKPSRDICQRGTSLTIQCQVDSQVTMMFWYRQQPGQSLTLIATANQGSEATYESGFVIDKFPISRPNLTFSTLTVSNMSPEDSSIYLCSLEEGTSLGETQYFGPGTRLLVL.

The chain employs TRBV20-1 and TRBJ2-5; perhaps D is TRBD1 or TRBD2 (6 bases each). The CDR3 is 12 residues long. V shed 6 bases and J shed 5 bases, with 13 bases lying between them. Germline V gives CDR1 DFQATT, CDR2 SNEGSKA (reference sequence). The CDR3: CSARGLTETQYF. Here the CDR3 DNA reads TGCAGTGCCAGGGGACTCACGGAGACCCAGTACTTC.

This chain joins TRBV15 and TRBJ2-1, with D perhaps matching TRBD1 (6 bases). The CDR3 covers 15 residues. Trimming removed 0 bases from V and 4 bases from J, with 10 bases in between. Germline values: CDR1 LNHNV, CDR2 YYDKDF (reference sequence). CDR3 amino acids: CATSREDRFYNEQFF. The CDR3, as DNA: TGTGCCACCAGCAGAGAGGACAGATTTTACAATGAGCAGTTCTTC.

The chain joins TRBV7-2 to TRBJ2-7, with 7 bases that match TRBD1. The length of the CDR3 is 16 residues. Germline values: CDR1 SGHTA, CDR2 FQGNSA. The V segment lost 4 bases and the J segment 1 base; nucleotides outside the gene matches: 10. The CDR3 coding sequence is TGTGCCAGCAGCTCCTTTTCGGTGGGACAGTCCTACGAGCAGTACTTC. Amino acid sequence: CASSSFSVGQSYEQYF.

The V call is TRBV12-3 or TRBV12-4, the J call TRBJ1-5; TRBD1 matches at 7 bases. The CDR3 has 16 amino acids. The trim removed 6 bases at V and 4 bases at J, leaving 12 bases unmatched. CDR3 region: CASSRLGTAENQPQHF. CDR3 DNA: TGTGCCAGCAGCAGACTGGGGACAGCGGAAAATCAGCCCCAGCATTTT.

In this sample, this clonotype turned up a few times. This chain uses TRBV7-2 with TRBJ2-6, with D unclear. Germline CDR1 is SGHTA and CDR2 is FQGNSA. This CDR3 spans 16 amino acids. V was pared by 0 bases and J by 0 bases, with 6 bases between. CDR3 nucleotide sequence: TGTGCCAGCAGCTTAGCAAGTATCTCTGGGGCCAACGTCCTGACTTTC. Amino acids: CASSLASISGANVLTF.

CDR3 in DNA: TGTGCCAGCAGACGCCAGGGGTTCTCCTACGAGCAGTACTTC. Its protein is CASRRQGFSYEQYF. The rearrangement joins TRBV7-2 to TRBJ2-7, with D perhaps matching TRBD1 (6 bases). This CDR3 region has 14 residues. The germline gives CDR1 SGHTA, CDR2 FQGNSA. Between the trimmed V and J ends, which lost 6 bases and 0 bases, there was a span of 12 bases.

The rearrangement uses TRBV6-6 and TRBJ2-5; D is undetermined. The end of the DNA fits TRBJ2-7 better, so the J call may be wrong. The CDR3 is 14 residues long. Germline assignment: CDR1 MNHNY and CDR2 SVGAGI (reference sequence). The chain's CDR3 is CASSYGVQSYEQYF. DNA of the CDR3: TGTGCCAGCAGTTACGGTGTCCAGTCCTACGAGCAGTACTTC.

There are a few counts of this clonotype. The chain has TRBV7-2 and TRBJ2-7; TRBD2 aligns across 10 bases. In germline, CDR1 is SGHTA, CDR2 FQGNSA. This CDR3 is 13 amino acids long. The V gene end was trimmed by 7 bases and the J gene end by 7 bases; junction bases not matched to a gene: 7. The CDR3: CASKAGGPEEQYF. In DNA form, the CDR3 reads TGTGCCAGCAAAGCGGGAGGGCCTGAAGAGCAGTACTTC.

The rearrangement links TRBV20-1 to TRBJ1-2, with TRBD1 as a possible D gene (6 bases). This CDR3 has 14 amino acids. V lost 4 bases to trimming and J lost 8 bases, with 20 bases between them. CDR1 and CDR2 (germline): DFQATT, SNEGSKA (reference sequence). This CDR3 is CSANRAGVDLGYTF. As DNA, the CDR3 is TGCAGTGCTAACAGGGCAGGAGTCGATTTGGGCTACACCTTC.

This clonotype appeared many times. V usage is TRBV2 and J usage is TRBJ2-3; no firm D call. Germline loops: CDR1 SNHLY, CDR2 FYNNEI. The ends were cut back, 6 bases at V and 6 bases at J, with 19 bases in the middle. This CDR3 has 15 residues. CDR3 region: CASRPEDRNVDTQYF. The CDR3 DNA reads as TGTGCCAGCAGGCCTGAGGACCGAAATGTTGATACGCAGTATTTT. Full variable domain (outside the CDR3, taken from reference TRBV2 and TRBJ2-3): EPEVTQTPSHQVTQMGQEVILRCVPISNHLYFYWYRQILGQKVEFLVSFYNNEISEKSEIFDDQFSVERPDGSNFTLKIRSTKLEDSAMYFCASRPEDRNVDTQYFGPGTRLTVL.

The CDR3 DNA is TGCGCCAGCAGCCAAGAGCCGGGGCGCGCTGAAGCTTTCTTT. As protein: CASSQEPGRAEAFF. The J gene is TRBJ1-1, the V gene TRBV4-3; D is perhaps TRBD1 (5 bases). The ends were cut back, 0 bases at V and 6 bases at J, with 11 bases in the middle. The CDR3 covers 14 residues. From germline, CDR1 is LGHNA and CDR2 YSLEER.

This clonotype turned up a few times. The chain joins TRBV29-1 to TRBJ2-1, with D tentatively TRBD2 (6 bases). The CDR3 length is 13 residues. V gave up 7 bases and J gave up 4 bases, with 14 bases separating them. Germline V gives CDR1 SQVTM, CDR2 ANQGSEA. The CDR3 spells CSGRVELYNEQFF. CDR3 coding DNA: TGCAGCGGGAGGGTTGAACTTTACAATGAGCAGTTCTTC.

This clonotype was detected a few times. The CDR3 coding sequence is TGTGCCAGCAGCTTTTTAGCGCACCAAGAGACCCAGTACTTC. Its protein product is CASSFLAHQETQYF. The chain carries TRBV7-2 and TRBJ2-5; tentative D call: TRBD2 (5 bases). The CDR3 has 14 amino acids. CDR1 is SGHTA, CDR2 FQGNSA, per germline. The V and J ends lost 3 bases and 0 bases respectively, with 8 bases between them.

Only a few counts were recorded for this clonotype. The chain uses TRBV5-1 and TRBJ2-1, with 8 bases lining up with TRBD2. The J call may be incorrect, as the DNA end agrees better with TRBJ2-7. This CDR3 spans 17 amino acids. Germline V gene data show CDR1 as SGHRS and CDR2 as YFSETQ. The CDR3 loop reads CASSPVGLAGSYNEQYF. The CDR3 region has the DNA TGCGCCAGCAGCCCTGTCGGACTAGCTGGGTCCTACAATGAGCAGTACTTC.

The genes are TRBV10-3 and TRBJ2-4; tentatively, D is TRBD2 (5 bases). The CDR3 consists of 14 residues. V was cut by 11 bases and J by 3 bases, with 17 bases left in between. CDR1 and CDR2 from the germline V gene are ENHRY and SYGVKD. The CDR3 DNA is TGTGCCTCTGGACGGACTGAAAACAAAAACATTCAGTACTTC. The encoded protein is CASGRTENKNIQYF.

V is TRBV11-3 and J is TRBJ2-5, with 8 bases aligning to TRBD2. The J segment lost 11 bases and the V segment lost 6 bases, leaving 14 bases of the junction unmatched. The CDR3 contains 14 residues. The germline V gene encodes CDR1 SGHNT and CDR2 YENEEA. CDR3 DNA: TGTGCCAGCAGTAGAACAACTAGCGGCAATGAGCAGTACTTC. Its protein is CASSRTTSGNEQYF. Variable domain in full (rest from reference TRBV11-3 and TRBJ2-5): EAGVVQSPRYKIIEKKQPVAFWCNPISGHNTLYWYLQNLGQGPELLIRYENEEAVDDSQLPKDRFSAERLKGVDSTLKIQPAELGDSAVYLCASSRTTSGNEQYFGPGTRLLVL.

The chain joins TRBV29-1 to TRBJ1-2, with D possibly TRBD1 on 6 matching bases. Trimming left V 6 bases short and J 2 bases short, with 10 bases between. Germline assignment: CDR1 SQVTM and CDR2 ANQGSEA. CDR3 size: 12 residues. CDR3 sequence reads: CSVNGQNYGYTF. In DNA, the CDR3 is TGCAGCGTGAACGGACAGAACTATGGCTACACCTTC.

The chain's CDR3 is CASSQTGFLYEQYF. The CDR3 nucleotides are TGTGCCAGCAGCCAGACAGGATTCTTATACGAGCAGTACTTC. V is TRBV27 and J is TRBJ2-7; tentative D call: TRBD1 (6 bases). Germline values: CDR1 MNHEY, CDR2 SMNVEV (reference sequence). V was shortened by 6 bases and J by 4 bases, with 16 bases between the two germline ends. The CDR3 contains 14 residues.

The V call is TRBV7-2, the J call TRBJ2-3; weak D call: TRBD2 (6 bases). V lost 0 bases, J lost 4 bases, and 8 bases lay in between. CDR1 is SGHTA and CDR2 is FQGNSA in the germline V gene. There are 14 residues in the CDR3. The CDR3 nucleotides are TGTGCCAGCAGCTTAGCGGGGACTGCAGATACGCAGTATTTT. Translation: CASSLAGTADTQYF.

This clonotype was detected only once. An end of the junction does not agree with germline; a read error may underlie this. The V and J genes are TRBV10-3 and TRBJ2-1, with TRBD1 matching 10 bases. The CDR3 covers 15 residues. Germline CDR1 is ENHRY and CDR2 is SYGVKD. In DNA form, the CDR3 reads TGTGCCGTCAGCACCGGGACAGGGGCCTACAATGAGCAGTTCTTC. This encodes CAVSTGTGAYNEQFF.

This chain joins TRBV28 and TRBJ2-1; 9 nucleotides align to TRBD1. With 5 bases clipped from V and 8 bases from J, the junction kept 10 bases outside the gene matches. CDR3 length: 15 residues. Germline lookup yields CDR1 MDHEN and CDR2 SYDVKM. CDR3 in amino acids: CASSLPQGAFDEQFF. CDR3 bases: TGTGCCAGCAGTCTACCACAGGGGGCGTTCGATGAGCAGTTCTTC.

This clonotype was detected only a few times. The rearrangement joins TRBV7-9 to TRBJ2-7; TRBD2 matches 9 bases. The trim removed 0 bases at V and 10 bases at J, leaving 10 bases unmatched. Germline V gives CDR1 SEHNR, CDR2 FQNEAQ (reference sequence). This CDR3 has 15 amino acids. The CDR3 loop reads CASSLATGTSLVQYF. The DNA of the CDR3 is TGTGCCAGCAGCTTAGCGACCGGGACTAGCCTCGTCCAGTACTTC. Together with reference TRBV7-9 and TRBJ2-7, the CDR3 gives the full variable domain: DTGVSQNPRHKITKRGQNVTFRCDPISEHNRLYWYRQTLGQGPEFLTYFQNEAQLEKSRLLSDRFSAERPKGSFSTLEIQRTEQGDSAMYLCASSLATGTSLVQYFGPGTRLTVT.

The V gene is TRBV6-5, the J gene TRBJ2-5; TRBD2 matches 9 bases. Germline V lookup: CDR1 MNHEY, CDR2 SVGAGI. The CDR3 runs to 17 residues. The trim removed 1 base at V and 5 bases at J, leaving 11 bases unmatched. The CDR3 DNA is TGTGCCAGCAGTTACTGGGCTAGCGGGGTGGGCATGGAGACCCAGTACTTC. This codes for CASSYWASGVGMETQYF.

The chain combines TRBV7-2 with TRBJ2-3; 7 bases are shared with TRBD1. V lost 11 bases to trimming and J lost 0 bases; unmatched junction nucleotides: 11. The CDR3 contains 15 residues. Germline V gene sequence: CDR1 SGHTA, CDR2 FQGNSA. The CDR3 DNA sequence: TGTGCCGGGGCCGTAGGACAGGCTAGCACAGATACGCAGTATTTT. Translation gives CAGAVGQASTDTQYF.

This clonotype was counted a few times. The rearrangement joins TRBV6-5 to TRBJ2-5; D may match TRBD1 or TRBD2 (6 bases each). With 6 bases removed from V and 7 bases from J, the gap between germline ends came to 21 bases. Germline CDR1 is MNHEY and CDR2 is SVGAGI. The CDR3 runs to 15 residues. The CDR3 DNA sequence: TGTGCCAGCAGCCAGAGGGGGGATGGTATTTCGACCCAGTACTTC. Translation gives CASSQRGDGISTQYF.

The chain combines TRBV13 with TRBJ2-6, with TRBD2 matching over 8 bases. Germline loops: CDR1 PRHDT, CDR2 FYEKMQ (reference sequence). This CDR3 has 16 residues. V shed 1 base and J 7 bases; nucleotides not matched to a gene: 6. The CDR3 loop is CASSLAGGPGANVLTF. CDR3 DNA sequence: TGTGCCAGCAGCTTAGCGGGAGGGCCGGGAGCCAACGTCCTGACTTTC.

The chain combines TRBV5-1 with TRBJ2-1; no clear D. The CDR3 extends over 13 amino acids. CDR1 is SGHRS, CDR2 YFSETQ, per germline. V lost 1 base and J lost 5, with 7 bases in between. The DNA for the CDR3 is TGCGCCAGCAGCTTGTTTTCAAACAATGAGCAGTTCTTC. This codes for CASSLFSNNEQFF.